Following are 9 T cell receptor beta chains from one sample sequenced in a study of T cell clonality in common variable immunodeficiency. Repertoires were generated with immunoSEQ multiplex PCR, while TCRdb's copy carries only in-frame clones and drops some. Listed for the sample are some 50,000 clones, none seen a single time. Sequences were obtained from peripheral blood mononuclear cells. These receptors were collected from a person aged 18 to 75 in good health.

This clone was recorded at least ten times. The covered CDR3 bases are TGCGCCAGCAGCAAGCCGGGACTAGCGGGAAATAATGAG. The encoded protein is CASSKPGLAGNNE. The CDR3 reads in full as CASSKPGLAGNNEQFF. The rearrangement joins TRBV5-1 to TRBJ2-1, with TRBD2 matching over 13 bases. The DNA ends 3 residues before the CDR3 does, and the rest of the CDR3 is filled in from the germline J gene. CDR3 size: 16 residues. With 4 bases clipped from V and 7 bases from J, the junction kept 8 bases outside the gene matches. Looked up from germline, CDR1 is SGHRS and CDR2 is YFSETQ.

This clone occurred many times. The sequence runs out 3 residues before the end of the CDR3; the remainder is reconstructed from the germline J gene. The J gene is TRBJ2-4, the V gene TRBV20-1; a possible D gene is TRBD1 (5 bases). The CDR3 contains 15 residues. Germline assignment: CDR1 DFQATT and CDR2 SNEGSKA (reference sequence). The CDR3 here is CSARVGQGNNQPQYF. The CDR3 bases that were read are TGCAGTGCTAGAGTTGGGCAGGGCAATAATCAGCCT.

This clone has ten or more counts. The missing CDR3 end, 3 residues past where the read stops, is filled in from the germline J gene. The chain recombines TRBV30 with TRBJ1-6; TRBD1 is a possible D gene (5 bases). The germline V and J ends were trimmed by 2 bases and 6 bases, with 11 bases remaining between them. CDR1 and CDR2 from the germline V gene are GTSNPN and SVGIG (reference sequence). This CDR3 is built from 14 residues. CDR3 bases read: TGTGCCTGGAGTAAAGGTGACAGTAATTCACCC. This gives the protein CAWSKGDSNSP. From start to end, the CDR3 is CAWSKGDSNSPLHF.

At least ten counts were recorded for this clone. The observed sequence ends 3 residues before the CDR3 terminus, with the missing tail filled in from the germline J gene. The gene calls are TRBV5-1 and TRBJ1-6, with 9 bases aligning to TRBD1. The CDR3 spans 16 residues. V shed 2 bases and J 5 bases; nucleotides not matched to a gene: 5. The V gene's germline CDR1 is SGHRS and CDR2 YFSETQ. The DNA read from the CDR3 is TGCGCCAGCAGCTTTACCCGACAGGGGGATAATTCACCC. Translating gives CASSFTRQGDNSP. The CDR3, in full, reads CASSFTRQGDNSPLHF.

This clone was picked up a small number of times. Read data end 3 residues before the CDR3 end; the end is taken from the germline J gene. The chain recombines TRBV7-2 with TRBJ1-2, with D possibly being TRBD1 (5 bases). The CDR3 is 15 amino acids. The V and J ends lost 3 bases and 5 bases respectively, with 16 bases between them. Per the germline V gene, CDR1 is SGHTA and CDR2 is FQGNSA. CDR3 DNA (partial): TGTGCCAGCAGCTTGGCCGGCGCCCCAGGGTATGGC. This gives the protein CASSLAGAPGYG. The CDR3 in its entirety is CASSLAGAPGYGYTF.

This clone was observed many times. The CDR3 is cut off 3 residues early in the read; its end comes from the germline J gene. This chain joins TRBV20-1 and TRBJ2-2; 8 bases fit TRBD2. Germline loops: CDR1 DFQATT, CDR2 SNEGSKA (reference sequence). The junction had 15 bases not matched to a gene; V was cut back by 6 bases and J by 6 bases. The CDR3 totals 16 residues. Here the CDR3 reads CSALVLGSSGSGELFF. CDR3 DNA (partial): TGCAGTGCACTCGTGTTGGGGTCTAGCGGGTCCGGGGAG.

This clone was recorded many times. The part of the CDR3 DNA that was read is TGTGCCAGCAGCCACCGATCCGGCCAAGCGGAGACC. Translating it yields CASSHRSGQAET. The entire CDR3 is CASSHRSGQAETQYF. The chain uses TRBV14 and TRBJ2-5; D unclear. The read terminates 3 residues ahead of where the CDR3 ends, so the germline J gene completes it. V was cut by 3 bases and J by 5 bases, with 16 bases left in between. CDR1 SGHDN and CDR2 FVKESK come from the germline V gene. The CDR3 covers 15 residues.

Ten or more counts support this clone. Read sequence stops 3 residues before the CDR3 end, and the germline J gene provides the missing end. Other DNA sequences in the sample encode the same CDR3. This rearrangement joins TRBV6-1 to TRBJ2-1; 9 positions agree with TRBD2. Germline lookup yields CDR1 MNHNS and CDR2 SASEGT. This CDR3 is 16 amino acids long. The V segment lost 0 bases and the J segment 5 bases; nucleotides outside the gene matches: 5. CDR3 DNA (partial): TGTGCCAGCAGTGAAGCGCGACTAGCGGCCAACAATGAG. It specifies CASSEARLAANNE. The whole CDR3 sequence is CASSEARLAANNEQFF.

In its sample, this clone was seen many times. The DNA ends 3 residues before the CDR3 does, and the rest of the CDR3 is filled in from the germline J gene. The genes are TRBV12-3 or TRBV12-4 and TRBJ2-3; 10 bases are shared with TRBD1. The CDR3 has 15 amino acids. The trim removed 3 bases at V and 4 bases at J, leaving 4 bases unmatched. CDR3 sequence: CASSLLTGGPDTQYF. The CDR3 DNA, read in part, is TGTGCCAGCAGTTTGTTGACAGGGGGCCCAGATACG.